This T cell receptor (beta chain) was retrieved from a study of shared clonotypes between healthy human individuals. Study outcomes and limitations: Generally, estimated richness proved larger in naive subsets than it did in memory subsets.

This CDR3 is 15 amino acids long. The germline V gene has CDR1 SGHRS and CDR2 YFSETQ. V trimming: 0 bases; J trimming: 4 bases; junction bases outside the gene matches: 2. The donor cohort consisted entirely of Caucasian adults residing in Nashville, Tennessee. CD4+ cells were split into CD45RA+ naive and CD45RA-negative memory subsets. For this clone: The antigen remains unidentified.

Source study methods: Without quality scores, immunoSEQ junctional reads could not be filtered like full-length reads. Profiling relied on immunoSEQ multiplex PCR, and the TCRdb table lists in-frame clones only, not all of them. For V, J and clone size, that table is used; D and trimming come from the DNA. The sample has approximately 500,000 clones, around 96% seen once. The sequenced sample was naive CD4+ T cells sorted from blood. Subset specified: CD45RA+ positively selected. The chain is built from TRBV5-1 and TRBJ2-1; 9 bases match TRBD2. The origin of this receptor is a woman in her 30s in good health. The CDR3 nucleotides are TGCGCCAGCAGCTTGGGACTAGCGGATTACAATGAGCAGTTCTTC. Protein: CASSLGLADYNEQFF.